What follows are 18 T cell receptor beta chains derived from one specimen sequenced in a study of shared clonotypes between healthy human individuals (dated by TCRdb to about 2020). Libraries were made using the immunoSEQ multiplex PCR assay. As stored in TCRdb, this immuneACCESS dataset retains in-frame rearrangements with V and J assigned. A fraction of the clones does not appear; measured against another copy, unresolved V genes explain less than half of the discrepancy, and the remainder lacks a known reason. The sample table lists about 2 million clones, just under 95% of them with a count of one. Together, the top ten hold 1% to 1.3% of the sample. CD8 naive samples consisted of CD45RO-negative cells that were positively selected for CCR7, yielding a CD45RA+CCR7+ population without TemRA cells. Sequenced: naive CD8+ T cells sorted from blood. The sample's cell subset or site label is to be understood as: CD45RA+CCR7+. Receptors originate from a man between 18 and 29 years old in good health.

The rearrangement joins TRBV19 to TRBJ2-2, with 7 bases fitting TRBD1. In germline, CDR1 is LNHDA, CDR2 SQIVND (reference sequence). J gave up 1 base and V 5 bases, and 7 bases lay outside the gene matches. The CDR3 is 16 amino acids. CDR3 residues: CASSASTGWNTGELFF. Written as DNA, the CDR3 is TGTGCCAGTAGTGCTTCGACAGGGTGGAACACCGGGGAGCTGTTTTTT.

V and J are TRBV13 and TRBJ2-7; D not resolved. Germline V gene data show CDR1 as PRHDT and CDR2 as FYEKMQ (reference sequence). V lost 5 bases and J 4 bases, leaving 12 bases between the germline ends. The CDR3 length is 13 residues. CDR3 sequence: CASSAGPSYEQYF. The DNA of the CDR3 is TGTGCCAGCAGCGCTGGACCGTCGTACGAGCAGTACTTC.

The chain carries TRBV7-9 and TRBJ2-1; no firm D call. There are 14 residues in the CDR3. Germline CDR1 reads SEHNR; CDR2 reads FQNEAQ (reference sequence). V lost 1 base to trimming and J lost 6 bases, with 10 bases between them. CDR3 sequence: CASSLEVASNEQFF. DNA for the CDR3: TGTGCCAGCAGCTTAGAGGTGGCTAGCAATGAGCAGTTCTTC.

The chain is built from TRBV6-4 and TRBJ1-1; D gene unclear. CDR1 and CDR2 (germline): MRHNA, SNTAGT. V lost 6 bases and J lost 3, with 8 bases in between. This CDR3 region has 12 residues. CDR3 residues: CASRGRDTEAFF. CDR3 in DNA: TGTGCCAGCAGGGGGAGGGACACTGAAGCTTTCTTT.

The genes are TRBV7-6 and TRBJ2-5; no clear D. Germline-derived CDR1 and CDR2 are SGHVS and FNYEAQ. V lost 5 bases and J 2 bases, leaving 12 bases between the germline ends. The CDR3 extends over 14 amino acids. The CDR3 protein is CASSNLLTQETQYF. CDR3 nucleotides: TGTGCCAGCAGCAACCTTTTAACTCAAGAGACCCAGTACTTC.

The gene calls are TRBV27 and TRBJ2-4; D uncertain. Trimming removed 0 bases at V and 2 bases at J, with 2 bases between. Germline assignment: CDR1 MNHEY and CDR2 SMNVEV (reference sequence). The CDR3 contains 13 residues. CDR3: CASSLSTKNIQYF. CDR3 DNA sequence: TGTGCCAGCAGTTTATCTACCAAAAACATTCAGTACTTC.

A note on this clone: Other nucleotide sequences from this sample produce the same CDR3. This chain connects TRBV27 to TRBJ1-1; 8 positions match TRBD1. The CDR3 extends over 14 amino acids. The V and J ends lost 2 bases and 4 bases, in that order; junction bases with no gene match: 3. From germline, CDR1 is MNHEY and CDR2 SMNVEV (reference sequence). This CDR3 reads CASSLQGASTEAFF. The CDR3 nucleotides read TGTGCCAGCAGTTTACAGGGGGCCAGCACTGAAGCTTTCTTT.

For this clone: Since the CDR3 does not end with the conserved phenylalanine or tryptophan, this likely comes from a read error. J is TRBJ1-2 and V is TRBV29-1; the match to TRBD1 covers 8 bases. Trimming cost V 6 bases and J 6 bases; bases outside gene matches: 6. CDR3 length: 12 residues. CDR1 SQVTM and CDR2 ANQGSEA come from the germline V gene. This CDR3 reads CSVAGGGDGYTS. The CDR3 coding sequence is TGCAGCGTAGCAGGGGGCGGAGATGGCTACACCTCC.

V is TRBV5-4 and J is TRBJ1-1; D unclear. Germline lookup yields CDR1 SGHNT and CDR2 YYREEE (reference sequence). Trimming shortened V by 1 base and J by 0 bases, and 7 bases separated the two germline ends. This CDR3 is 14 amino acids long. The CDR3 bases are TGTGCCAGCAGCTTGACAGCCATGAACACTGAAGCTTTCTTT. As protein: CASSLTAMNTEAFF. Full variable domain (rest looked up from reference TRBV5-4 and TRBJ1-1): ETGVTQSPTHLIKTRGQQVTLRCSSQSGHNTVSWYQQALGQGPQFIFQYYREEENGRGNFPPRFSGLQFPNYSSELNVNALELDDSALYLCASSLTAMNTEAFFGQGTRLTVV.

V is TRBV4-2 and J is TRBJ2-2, with 7 nucleotides matching TRBD2. V lost 1 base and J lost 3; bases outside the gene matches: 8. This CDR3 region has 17 residues. Germline V gives CDR1 LGHNA, CDR2 YNFKEQ. CDR3 protein: CASSQVFAGVDTGELFF. The CDR3 bases are TGTGCCAGCAGCCAAGTGTTTGCGGGGGTTGACACCGGGGAGCTGTTTTTT.

The V gene is TRBV11-2, the J gene TRBJ2-5, with D possibly TRBD1 on 5 matching bases. V lost 0 bases to trimming and J lost 2 bases, with 10 bases between them. In germline, CDR1 is SGHAT, CDR2 FQNNGV. The CDR3 consists of 15 residues. The CDR3 loop is CASSLDPTAQETQYF. The CDR3 nucleotides are TGTGCCAGCAGCTTAGACCCGACAGCTCAAGAGACCCAGTACTTC.

Note on this clone: This sample includes further DNA sequences coding for the same CDR3. The chain joins TRBV15 to TRBJ2-7; D gene ambiguous. This CDR3 is built from 14 residues. Germline CDR1 LNHNV, CDR2 YYDKDF (reference sequence). V was pared by 5 bases and J by 1 base, with 12 bases between. The CDR3 loop reads CATSSLGVSYEQYF. Here the CDR3 DNA reads TGTGCCACCAGCTCCCTTGGGGTATCCTACGAGCAGTACTTC.

This chain connects TRBV27 to TRBJ1-2; the D gene is possibly TRBD1 (6 bases). Germline assignment: CDR1 MNHEY and CDR2 SMNVEV (reference sequence). Trimming pared 1 base from V and 3 bases from J, leaving 18 bases between. CDR3 length: 17 residues. The CDR3 DNA reads TGTGCCAGCAGTTTATTGGGGGGGCAGGCCTCAGACTATGGCTACACCTTC. Its translation is CASSLLGGQASDYGYTF.

The genes are TRBV7-6 and TRBJ2-2; no clear D gene. Per germline, CDR1 SGHVS and CDR2 FNYEAQ. Trimming cost V 5 bases and J 5 bases, with 6 bases left between them. This CDR3 region has 12 residues. Here the CDR3 reads CASSPETGELFF. Here the CDR3 DNA reads TGTGCCAGCAGCCCTGAAACCGGGGAGCTGTTTTTT.

CDR3 amino acids: CASSSTGRGPNTGELFF. The CDR3 nucleotides read TGTGCCAGCAGCTCTACAGGGAGGGGACCGAACACCGGGGAGCTGTTTTTT. The chain is built from TRBV13 and TRBJ2-2; weak D call: TRBD2 (7 bases). The germline V gene has CDR1 PRHDT and CDR2 FYEKMQ (reference sequence). V was trimmed by 4 bases and J by 0 bases, leaving 15 bases between them. The length of the CDR3 is 17 residues.

The rearrangement links TRBV28 to TRBJ1-6; possibly TRBD1 for D (5 bases). The germline V gene has CDR1 MDHEN and CDR2 SYDVKM. V lost 3 bases and J 4 bases, leaving 25 bases between the germline ends. This CDR3 is 20 amino acids long. The CDR3 spells CASSLRGLQVRNRYNSPLHF. The CDR3, as DNA: TGTGCCAGCAGTTTGAGGGGCTTACAGGTCCGGAACCGTTATAATTCACCCCTCCACTTT.

The chain uses TRBV6-1 and TRBJ1-3; possibly TRBD1 for D (5 bases). V was shortened by 4 bases and J by 0 bases, with 10 bases between the two germline ends. The germline V gene has CDR1 MNHNS and CDR2 SASEGT. The CDR3 has 15 residues. CDR3: CASSGLGGSGNTIYF. The CDR3 bases are TGTGCCAGCAGTGGCCTGGGGGGCTCTGGAAACACCATATATTTT.

The J gene is TRBJ2-7, the V gene TRBV2; 8 bases map to TRBD1. The CDR3 has 14 residues. Germline CDR1 is SNHLY and CDR2 is FYNNEI. V lost 8 bases to trimming and J lost 2 bases; unmatched junction nucleotides: 8. CDR3 bases: TGTGCCAGCTCCCCGAGACAGGGGACCTACGAGCAGTACTTC. It translates to CASSPRQGTYEQYF.